The present T cell receptor (beta chain) was sequenced within a study of blood T cell repertoires in COVID-19. In this sample, this clone turned up once. Germline V gives CDR1 SGHRS, CDR2 YFSETQ. V lost 5 bases to trimming and J lost 5 bases; unmatched junction nucleotides: 10. The CDR3 sequence is 16 residues long. Some clones are missing from TCRdb's copy, which holds only in-frame ones; the method was immunoSEQ multiplex PCR. The table includes 120,000 to 150,000 clones, more than 65% detected once. The chain combines TRBV5-1 with TRBJ1-6; 7 bases line up with TRBD1. Sequencing was performed on peripheral blood. The TCR was taken from a woman aged 45-65 years in a cohort sampled during active or convalescent COVID-19. The CDR3 DNA sequence: TGCGCCAGCAGTCCTCCAGGGGGACAGAATAATTCACCCCTCCACTTT. Its protein is CASSPPGGQNNSPLHF.